This TCR beta chain was sequenced during a study of prognosis after radiotherapy for stage I lung cancer. Two-round multiplex PCR, the amplification method, yielded TCR beta CDR3 from genomic DNA. It was primers specific to each TRBV and TRBJ gene that first-round PCR used. Via MiXCR, TCRdb re-called the multiplex PCR reads, giving one row per CDR3 protein. The data hold about 16,000 distinct CDR3 sequences, with roughly 30% observed a single time. The CDR3 is made up of 15 amino acids. The V end was cut by 8 bases, the J end by 5 bases, with 21 bases between. Germline V gives CDR1 SEHNR, CDR2 FQNEAQ (reference sequence).

V and J are TRBV7-9 and TRBJ1-1, with D unclear. The sequences come from PBMCs, collected before or after stereotactic body radiation therapy (not recorded which). The receptor's source is a donor at least 50 years old with non-small cell lung cancer. CDR3 loop: CASGTLGAVGTEAFF. The CDR3 coding sequence is TGTGCCAGCGGCACACTCGGCGCGGTGGGAACTGAAGCTTTCTTT.